What follows are 9 T cell receptor beta chains derived from one specimen sequenced in a study of cytomegalovirus exposure and HLA in healthy donors. Use of 60 Vbeta and 13 Jbeta primers characterized the PCR. Sequenced by immunoSEQ multiplex PCR; TCRdb stores in-frame clones only, minus some. Recorded for this sample: just over 50,000 clones. Sequenced sample: PBMCs. These receptor sequences come from a woman aged 60-70 years in good health and CMV-seropositive.

The V and J genes are TRBV19 and TRBJ1-1, with 10 bases lining up with TRBD1. The CDR3 sequence is 15 residues long. The germline CDR1 and CDR2 sequences are LNHDA and SQIVND (reference sequence). The ends lost 2 bases at V and 7 bases at J; junction bases unmatched: 7. In nucleotides, the CDR3 is TGTGCCAGTAGTATAAGTGGACAGGGGGTGATTGAAGCTTTCTTT. Residues: CASSISGQGVIEAFF.

V is TRBV6-6 and J is TRBJ1-2; the match to TRBD1 covers 7 bases. This CDR3 has 14 residues. The V gene's germline CDR1 is MNHNY and CDR2 SVGAGI (reference sequence). Trimming took 6 bases from V and 4 from J; bases not matched to a gene: 8. The CDR3 spells CASRDPGGSYGYTF. The CDR3 DNA reads as TGTGCCAGCAGGGACCCAGGGGGGTCCTATGGCTACACCTTC.

The chain joins TRBV4-3 to TRBJ2-7, with D unclear. Germline V CDR1 and CDR2: LGHNA, YSLEER. Deletions cut 1 base from V and 0 bases from J, with 13 bases between. The CDR3 sequence is 16 residues long. The CDR3 loop is CASSQGWQSSSYEQYF. CDR3 in DNA: TGCGCCAGCAGCCAAGGTTGGCAGTCCAGCTCCTACGAGCAGTACTTC.

V is TRBV2 and J is TRBJ2-6; D unclear. The CDR3 is made up of 16 amino acids. Germline V gives CDR1 SNHLY, CDR2 FYNNEI. Trimming removed 3 bases from V and 0 bases from J, with 9 bases in between. The chain's CDR3 is CASSETRNSGANVLTF. As DNA, the CDR3 is TGTGCCAGCAGTGAGACCAGGAACTCTGGGGCCAACGTCCTGACTTTC.

The chain carries TRBV5-4 and TRBJ2-2, with 11 bases that match TRBD2. Germline CDR1 reads SGHNT; CDR2 reads YYREEE (reference sequence). The CDR3 covers 16 residues. V lost 3 bases to trimming and J lost 6 bases; unmatched junction nucleotides: 7. The CDR3 loop is CASSSMTSGVAGELFF. CDR3 coding DNA: TGTGCCAGCAGCTCCATGACTAGCGGGGTAGCCGGGGAGCTGTTTTTT.

The V call is TRBV7-9, the J call TRBJ2-7; D gene unclear. CDR1 is SEHNR and CDR2 is FQNEAQ in the germline V gene (reference sequence). The CDR3 runs 15 residues. Trimming shortened V by 1 base and J by 4 bases, and 14 bases separated the two germline ends. The CDR3 protein is CASSLGADHLYEQYF. In nucleotides, the CDR3 is TGTGCCAGCAGCTTAGGGGCCGACCATCTTTACGAGCAGTACTTC.

The gene calls are TRBV2 and TRBJ2-7, with 10 bases matching TRBD2. This CDR3 region has 15 residues. Per germline, CDR1 SNHLY and CDR2 FYNNEI. Losses at the gene ends were 5 bases for V and 5 bases for J; bases not matched to a gene: 9. This CDR3 is CASSPGTSDVNEQYF. Written as DNA, the CDR3 is TGTGCCAGCAGTCCCGGGACTAGCGACGTTAACGAGCAGTACTTC.

This chain connects TRBV19 to TRBJ1-2; D gene uncertain. The CDR3 has 14 amino acids. Looked up from germline, CDR1 is LNHDA and CDR2 is SQIVND (reference sequence). Trimming left V 2 bases short and J 4 bases short, with 11 bases between. This CDR3 is CASSIPAAIYGYTF. DNA of the CDR3: TGTGCCAGTAGTATACCGGCAGCGATCTATGGCTACACCTTC.

The CDR3 bases are TGTGCCAGCAGCCCAGAGAAGGTTGGACAGGGGAGGAGTGAGCAGTTCTTC. Translation: CASSPEKVGQGRSEQFF. V gene TRBV11-2 combines with J gene TRBJ2-1, with 9 bases aligning to TRBD1. Germline V gene sequence: CDR1 SGHAT, CDR2 FQNNGV. The CDR3 is made up of 17 amino acids. V was clipped by 5 bases and J by 9 bases; unmatched bases: 17.